The 21 T cell receptor beta chains below were found in one sample sequenced in a study of cytomegalovirus exposure and HLA in healthy donors. 13 Jbeta primers and 60 Vbeta primers were used for the PCR. This table comes from immunoSEQ multiplex PCR, and its TCRdb copy is limited to in-frame clones, with some not included. This sample yields some 85,000 clones, of which around three quarters are seen a single time; 4.5% to 5.5% belongs to the top ten. Material: PBMCs. These receptors were collected from a woman in her 40s in good health and CMV-seropositive.

This clone was seen more than once but under ten times. The rearrangement uses TRBV5-1 and TRBJ2-7; 8 nucleotides line up with TRBD1. There are 13 residues in the CDR3. Trimming cost V 6 bases and J 5 bases; bases outside gene matches: 7. The germline V gene encodes CDR1 SGHRS and CDR2 YFSETQ. The DNA of the CDR3 is TGCGCCAGCACCAAGGCAGGGGGCAACGAGCAGTACTTC. Translated: CASTKAGGNEQYF.

This chain links TRBV11-3 with TRBJ2-7, with TRBD2 identical over 8 bases. V gave up 5 bases and J gave up 0 bases; unmatched junction bases: 6. Germline V gene sequence: CDR1 SGHNT, CDR2 YENEEA. The length of the CDR3 is 15 residues. CDR3 in amino acids: CASSVLAGSSYEQYF. The CDR3 nucleotides read TGTGCCAGCAGCGTATTAGCGGGATCCTCCTACGAGCAGTACTTC.

The chain employs TRBV6-5 and TRBJ2-1, with unresolved D. V was clipped by 6 bases and J by 10 bases, with 22 bases between them. Germline V gene lookup returns CDR1 MNHEY and CDR2 SVGAGI. The CDR3 totals 15 residues. The CDR3 DNA is TGTGCCAGCAGGACCACCTTTGGCGGCCTTGGGGAGCAGTTCTTC. It is translated as CASRTTFGGLGEQFF.

The chain carries TRBV28 and TRBJ1-5, with 10 bases lining up with TRBD1. Germline trimming cut 2 bases from V and 5 bases from J; bases unmatched to any gene: 3. Germline CDR1 is MDHEN and CDR2 is SYDVKM. The CDR3 loop spans 15 amino acids. The CDR3 loop is CASSLGTGVHQPQHF. DNA of the CDR3: TGTGCCAGCAGTTTAGGGACAGGGGTTCATCAGCCCCAGCATTTT.

The chain combines TRBV9 with TRBJ2-3; TRBD2 matches 7 bases. This CDR3 is built from 18 residues. Trimming took 1 base from V and 2 from J; bases not matched to a gene: 13. Germline-derived CDR1 and CDR2 are SGDLS and YYNGEE. CDR3 amino acids: CASSVWGGAGFDTDTQYF. The CDR3 DNA follows: TGTGCCAGCAGCGTATGGGGAGGGGCGGGCTTCGACACAGATACGCAGTATTTT.

The chain uses TRBV7-2 and TRBJ2-7, with 9 nucleotides matching TRBD2. J gave up 6 bases and V 2 bases, and 5 bases lay outside the gene matches. The length of the CDR3 is 14 residues. Germline CDR1 SGHTA, CDR2 FQGNSA. CDR3 in amino acids: CASSLNAAGGEQYF. CDR3 coding DNA: TGTGCCAGCAGCTTAAATGCAGCGGGAGGCGAGCAGTACTTC.

The CDR3 reads CASMGGGNQPQHF. DNA of the CDR3: TGTGCCAGCATGGGGGGGGGCAATCAGCCCCAGCATTTT. The V call is TRBV2, the J call TRBJ1-5, with TRBD1 as a possible D gene (5 bases). V gave up 7 bases and J gave up 2 bases, with 9 bases separating them. CDR1 is SNHLY, CDR2 FYNNEI, per germline. This CDR3 comprises 13 residues.

Points on this clone: The junction differs from germline at one of its ends, possibly a read error. Different DNA sequences within this sample yield the same CDR3. The chain couples TRBV5-1 to TRBJ1-3, with 9 nucleotides matching TRBD1. Germline-derived CDR1 and CDR2 are SGHRS and YFSETQ. There are 14 residues in the CDR3. CDR3 sequence (DNA): TGCGCCAGTAGCTTGACAGGGGGGAGAAACACCATATATTTT. Its protein is CASSLTGGRNTIYF.

This rearrangement joins TRBV11-3 to TRBJ2-5, with D perhaps TRBD1 (6 bases). The V gene lost 5 bases and the J gene lost 5 bases, with 18 bases spanning the gap. The CDR3 is 15 amino acids. The germline V gene encodes CDR1 SGHNT and CDR2 YENEEA. CDR3: CASSPVSGVGETQYF. DNA for the CDR3: TGTGCCAGCAGCCCGGTCTCAGGGGTGGGGGAGACCCAGTACTTC.

The chain joins TRBV7-6 to TRBJ1-5; no definite D call. Germline V lookup: CDR1 SGHVS, CDR2 FNYEAQ. This CDR3 spans 15 amino acids. With 0 bases removed from V and 3 bases from J, the gap between germline ends came to 9 bases. CDR3 DNA sequence: TGTGCCAGCAGCTTAGCCGCAGCGCACAATCAGCCCCAGCATTTT. Translation: CASSLAAAHNQPQHF.

The chain uses TRBV9 and TRBJ2-1; TRBD2 matches 7 bases. The V segment lost 2 bases and the J segment 4 bases; nucleotides outside the gene matches: 6. The CDR3 is 15 residues long. Germline V lookup: CDR1 SGDLS, CDR2 YYNGEE. CDR3 nucleotide sequence: TGTGCCAGCAGCGTTAAACTAGCGCGATACAATGAGCAGTTCTTC. This encodes CASSVKLARYNEQFF.

The chain is built from TRBV7-2 and TRBJ2-1, with 10 bases that match TRBD2. CDR3 length: 14 residues. The trim removed 6 bases at V and 8 bases at J, leaving 7 bases unmatched. Germline CDR1 and CDR2: SGHTA and FQGNSA. The CDR3 DNA sequence: TGTGCCAGCAGTAGTAGCGGGAGGTTCTATGAGCAGTTCTTC. The encoded protein is CASSSSGRFYEQFF.

The gene calls are TRBV19 and TRBJ2-6; D not certain. Trimming cost V 3 bases and J 2 bases, with 8 bases left between them. Germline assignment: CDR1 LNHDA and CDR2 SQIVND (reference sequence). The CDR3 sequence is 15 residues long. CDR3 region: CASSMMAPGANVLTF. CDR3 nucleotides: TGTGCCAGTAGTATGATGGCCCCTGGGGCCAACGTCCTGACTTTC.

The chain joins TRBV7-3 to TRBJ2-1; D possibly corresponds to TRBD1 (5 bases). The germline gives CDR1 SGHTA, CDR2 FQGTGA. Trimming removed 4 bases at V and 5 bases at J, with 9 bases between. CDR3 size: 13 residues. CDR3 DNA sequence: TGTGCCAGCAGCTCCCAGGGTAACAATGAGCAGTTCTTC. Its protein product is CASSSQGNNEQFF. Full variable domain (rest looked up from reference TRBV7-3 and TRBJ2-1): GAGVSQTPSNKVTEKGKYVELRCDPISGHTALYWYRQSLGQGPEFLIYFQGTGAADDSGLPNDRFFAVRPEGSVSTLKIQRTERGDSAVYLCASSSQGNNEQFFGPGTRLTVL.

The chain employs TRBV6-5 and TRBJ2-3; maybe TRBD1 (5 bases). V was cut by 5 bases and J by 6 bases, with 15 bases left in between. The CDR3 totals 14 residues. CDR1 is MNHEY and CDR2 is SVGAGI in the germline V gene. CDR3 region: CASSDTAGWDTQYF. The CDR3 DNA is TGTGCCAGCAGTGACACTGCAGGGTGGGATACGCAGTATTTT.

The rearrangement uses TRBV2 and TRBJ2-3; a possible D gene is TRBD2 (6 bases). Germline V gene sequence: CDR1 SNHLY, CDR2 FYNNEI. The CDR3 length is 13 residues. With 6 bases removed from V and 1 base from J, the gap between germline ends came to 8 bases. The CDR3 sequence: CASRGGGTDTQYF. As DNA, the CDR3 is TGTGCCAGCAGGGGGGGAGGCACAGATACGCAGTATTTT.

The genes are TRBV5-1 and TRBJ1-1; D not resolved. Germline values: CDR1 SGHRS, CDR2 YFSETQ. V was trimmed by 5 bases and J by 0 bases, leaving 11 bases between them. The CDR3 runs 14 residues. CDR3 nucleotide sequence: TGCGCCAGCAGTAGCGGGGAGATGAACACTGAAGCTTTCTTT. This gives the protein CASSSGEMNTEAFF.

J is TRBJ1-5 and V is TRBV6-1; TRBD1 matches at 8 bases. This CDR3 region has 15 residues. V lost 8 bases and J lost 0; bases outside the gene matches: 6. Germline CDR1 MNHNS, CDR2 SASEGT. CDR3 sequence: CASQGQEYSNQPQHF. In DNA, the CDR3 is TGTGCCAGCCAGGGACAGGAATATAGCAATCAGCCCCAGCATTTT.

The chain couples TRBV19 to TRBJ1-1, with TRBD1 matching 8 bases. J gave up 5 bases and V 5 bases, and 4 bases lay outside the gene matches. Germline V lookup: CDR1 LNHDA, CDR2 SQIVND (reference sequence). The CDR3 runs to 13 residues. CDR3 bases: TGTGCCAGTAGTGGACAGGGAGGAACTGAAGCTTTCTTT. Amino acid sequence: CASSGQGGTEAFF.

This rearrangement joins TRBV7-2 to TRBJ2-3; 11 bases match TRBD2. The CDR3 sequence is 16 residues long. The germline V gene encodes CDR1 SGHTA and CDR2 FQGNSA. The junction had 8 bases not matched to a gene; V was cut back by 5 bases and J by 4 bases. The CDR3 DNA reads as TGTGCCAGCAGCCCTCGTAGCGGGAGGGCCCCAGATACGCAGTATTTT. This codes for CASSPRSGRAPDTQYF.

The chain links TRBV28 to TRBJ2-5; TRBD2 matches 9 bases. The CDR3 covers 16 residues. Germline loops: CDR1 MDHEN, CDR2 SYDVKM. The ends lost 7 bases at V and 4 bases at J; junction bases unmatched: 13. The CDR3 reads CASKSPGLAMAETQYF. The CDR3 coding sequence is TGTGCCAGCAAAAGCCCGGGACTAGCAATGGCAGAGACCCAGTACTTC.